The sequence of this TCR beta chain was determined in a study of beta chain features in type 1 diabetes. Study-wide results and limits: There was a moderate but significant shortening of TCRB CDR3s in all four CD4+ subsets of Type 1 diabetes patients.

V was trimmed by 2 bases and J by 2 bases, leaving 10 bases between them. Germline V gene data show CDR1 as SGHRS and CDR2 as YFSETQ. The CDR3 extends over 14 amino acids. With regard to this clone: Its antigen is undetermined.

Reverse transcribing all isolated RNA meant expressed TCRB transcripts were sequenced. The repertoire was sequenced with immunoSEQ multiplex PCR; TCRdb's copy has only in-frame clones and lacks some. The sample carries about 340,000 clones, 7% to 10% recorded once. This chain links TRBV5-1 with TRBJ1-2; D gene unclear. The origin of this receptor is a man under 40 with type 1 diabetes. The sequencing input was central memory CD4+ T cells from blood. The CDR3 DNA sequence: TGCGCCAGCAGCTTAGGGCAGGAGAACTATGGCTACACCTTC. Amino acid sequence: CASSLGQENYGYTF.